The 3 T cell receptor beta chains below all came from one sample that was sequenced in a study of technical replicates of blood from a handful of donors. Here immunoSEQ multiplex PCR was the method, and the copy in TCRdb shows in-frame clones only, minus some. The data show about 58,000 clones, about nine tenths seen once. The source material was PBMCs. These TCRs come from a human donor in good health. Some clones in this sample may be carry-over from other donors' samples.

The chain couples TRBV21-1 to TRBJ1-6; whether TRBD1, the table's D call, matches the DNA was not checked. TRBV21-1 is a pseudogene segment. The CDR3 is 15 residues long. The CDR3 region has the DNA TGTGCCAGCAGCCCGAGGGACAGGGTGAATTCACCCCTCCACTTT. Translation gives CASSPRDRVNSPLHF.

V gene TRBV6-5 combines with J gene TRBJ2-7; D not resolved. CDR1 and CDR2 from the germline V gene are MNHEY and SVGAGI. This CDR3 has 15 amino acids. Trimming removed 0 bases at V and 1 base at J, with 10 bases between. The CDR3 DNA reads TGTGCCAGCAGTTACTCTGGCAGGCGATCCTACGAGCAGTACTTC. This translates into CASSYSGRRSYEQYF.

Here the CDR3 reads CASSLRTSGSSETQYF. In DNA form, the CDR3 reads TGTGCCAGCAGCCTCAGGACTAGCGGGAGTTCAGAGACCCAGTACTTC. The chain uses TRBV14 and TRBJ2-5; the match to TRBD2 covers 13 bases. From germline, CDR1 is SGHDN and CDR2 FVKESK. CDR3 length: 16 residues. With V trimmed by 4 bases and J by 4 bases, 6 bases remained unmatched. The variable domain in full, completed from reference TRBV14 and TRBJ2-5, reads EAGVTQFPSHSVIEKGQTVTLRCDPISGHDNLYWYRRVMGKEIKFLLHFVKESKQDESGMPNNRFLAERTGGTYSTLKVQPAELEDSGVYFCASSLRTSGSSETQYFGPGTRLLVL.